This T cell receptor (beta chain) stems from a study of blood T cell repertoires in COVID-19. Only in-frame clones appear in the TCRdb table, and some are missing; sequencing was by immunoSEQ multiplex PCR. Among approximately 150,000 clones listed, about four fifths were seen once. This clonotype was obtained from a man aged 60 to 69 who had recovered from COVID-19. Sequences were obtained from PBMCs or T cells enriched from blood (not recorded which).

This CDR3 is CATSDTGQLHGYTF. CDR3 bases: TGTGCCACCAGTGATACGGGTCAACTACATGGCTACACCTTC. The chain has TRBV24-1 and TRBJ1-2; no clear D. The CDR3 spans 14 residues. The V gene lost 3 bases and the J gene lost 6 bases, with 13 bases spanning the gap. The germline V gene has CDR1 KGHDR and CDR2 SFDVKD.